The present T cell receptor (beta chain) was sequenced within a study of T cells in Graves' hyperthyroidism and ophthalmopathy (dated by TCRdb to about 2019). Some background on the complete study: Peripheral blood samples were taken at initial diagnosis, before any treatment was given. Once sampling was done, hyperthyroidism patients were given methimazole at a starting dose of 30 mg daily, whereas ophthalmopathy patients were given high-dose intravenous methylprednisolone. The paper describes TCR Vbeta CDR3 sequencing of 140 or so peripheral blood samples, made up of 40 to 45 ophthalmopathy patients, 70 to 75 hyperthyroidism patients and 17 progressor patients. The 100 discovery patients were divided at random into training and test sets in a 7:3 ratio. Thyroid tissue and blood T-cell repertoires from several Graves' hyperthyroidism patients were also compared in the study. A discovery cohort of 95 to 100 patients, about 44 with Graves' ophthalmopathy and fewer than 65 with stable Graves' hyperthyroidism, was used to find distinguishing TCR V-J signatures. Prospective prediction of ophthalmopathy was tested in an independent validation cohort consisting of 18 to 20 hyperthyroidism patients and more than 15 patients who later progressed to ophthalmopathy. Results the study describes overall, beyond this receptor: Sample size was not statistically predetermined, and blinding of investigators to group allocation was not performed. Most expanded thyroid clonotypes (frequency above 0.001) were also detected in blood, a finding suggesting that blood repertoires may reflect thyroid immune responses. In validation, progression to ophthalmopathy was predicted by the model with more than 65% sensitivity and nearly 75% specificity, a median of roughly 6 months before onset. A 13 V-J signature model separated ophthalmopathy from stable hyperthyroidism, with about 90% sensitivity and 81% to 83% specificity in cross-validation and 80%/75% in testing.

Concerning this clonotype itself: It lacks a known antigen. Nothing much larger sits one base from this clone, and base qualities are not available.

Ophthalmopathy patients had moderately to severely active disease, Clinical Activity Score of at least 3, NOSPECS grade of at least 4, and duration under 3 months. Patients with uncontrolled infections, other autoimmune diseases, pregnancy or lactation were excluded. Diagnoses were established on the basis of clinical symptoms, serum thyroxine and TRAb, thyroid ultrasound, and orbital computed tomography. PBMCs were isolated from about 9.2 ml of fresh peripheral blood by Ficoll-Paque density gradient centrifugation. Total RNA was extracted with Trizol reagent, and quality was checked on an Agilent 2100 Bioanalyzer. Trimming at the junction amounts to 2 bases on V and 5 bases on J, and the germline ends lie 12 bases apart. From the germline V gene (reference sequence), CDR1 is GTSNPN and CDR2 is SVGIG. Inclusive of the bounding cysteine and phenylalanine, the CDR3 is 13 residues long. The DNA shown is the 39-base CDR3, in frame from base 1.

Amplification of TCR beta CDR3 regions was carried out from RNA transcripts. For the first round of RT-PCR on the TCR CDR3, the HTBI primer set was used together with the Qiagen OneStep RT-PCR kit. A second multiplex PCR round built the libraries, followed by size selection and purification. Paired-end sequencing of the libraries was performed with 100 bp reads on an Illumina HiSeq2000. Regarding the original processing steps: SOAPnuke was used to process the raw data, with reads discarded if the reads contained adapters or uncalled bases, had a mean Phred below 15, or lacked an exact constant-primer or identifier match. High-quality paired reads were merged with COPE v1.2.5, and unique nucleotide sequences were defined as clonotypes. Clonotypes were aligned to IMGT TRBV, TRBD and TRBJ reference segments using MiTCR v1.1. The analysis included only V-J combinations with a frequency above 0.0001, which together covered 99% to 99.2% of the repertoires. A TCS score was defined as the ratio of F50 (clonal expansion) to E x V (chaos), with BLOSUM62-based TCRdist applied between CDR3 peptides within each V-J. Welch's t-statistics and random forest reduced 500 to 550 V-J features to around 14, which were used in a naive Bayes classifier (R e1071). Thyroid-blood repertoire similarity was quantified with the Morisita-Horn index. The raw public reads went through TCRdb reprocessing: fastp at Q25, MiXCR clone calling, in-frame beta chains kept. Rows matching on CDR3 protein sequence are summarized as one entry with the most common DNA and genes. The V and J calls, along with clone size, are taken from TCRdb and not from the paper's own processing. The sample includes around 610,000 distinct CDR3 sequences, with roughly 14% observed a single time. The ten largest clones add up to around 4% of the sample.

The receptor was derived from a middle-aged woman with Graves' ophthalmopathy. The chain joins TRBV30 to TRBJ1-1; TRBD1 is a weak D gene call, 5 bases matching. The sample comprised blood. In nucleotide form, the sequence is TGTGCCTGGAGTCCGGGGGTTGAAACTGAAGCTTTCTTT. Its product reads: CAWSPGVETEAFF.